Each of the 8 T cell receptor beta chains below was sequenced from the same sample in a study of radiotherapy plus CTLA-4 blockade in lung cancer. Sequencing was performed with immunoSEQ multiplex PCR; in TCRdb, only in-frame clones are kept and a portion is missing. Here the sample spans some 74,000 clones, around 82% being singletons. Specimen: peripheral blood, collected from a patient treated with radiotherapy plus ipilimumab. Receptors were obtained from a human donor with non-small cell lung cancer who had a complete response to radiotherapy plus ipilimumab.

This sequence joins TRBV27 and TRBJ1-3; weak D call: TRBD1 (6 bases). Germline V gene lookup returns CDR1 MNHEY and CDR2 SMNVEV (reference sequence). This CDR3 has 13 residues. The V and J ends lost 4 bases and 4 bases respectively, with 8 bases between them. CDR3 bases: TGTGCCAGCAGTTCCCAGGGGGGAAACACCATATATTTT. The encoded protein is CASSSQGGNTIYF.

V is TRBV29-1 and J is TRBJ1-1; possibly TRBD1 for D (5 bases). From germline, CDR1 is SQVTM and CDR2 ANQGSEA. Trimming removed 7 bases from V and 7 bases from J, with 13 bases in between. This CDR3 is 11 amino acids long. CDR3 sequence (DNA): TGCAGCGCCAGGGCCAGACGTGAAGCTTTCTTT. This sequence encodes CSARARREAFF.

The genes are TRBV29-1 and TRBJ2-3, with D tentatively TRBD1 (6 bases). The CDR3 consists of 15 residues. The V gene lost 4 bases and the J gene lost 0 bases, with 14 bases spanning the gap. Germline CDR1 and CDR2: SQVTM and ANQGSEA. Here the CDR3 reads CSVARDTGSTDTQYF. DNA of the CDR3: TGCAGCGTTGCCCGGGACACTGGTAGCACAGATACGCAGTATTTT.

V gene TRBV7-2 combines with J gene TRBJ2-6; weak D call: TRBD2 (6 bases). The CDR3 sequence is 19 residues long. The germline CDR1 and CDR2 sequences are SGHTA and FQGNSA. V was clipped by 2 bases and J by 0 bases, with 17 bases between them. CDR3 amino acids: CASSLIWAGPASGANVLTF. The CDR3 DNA reads as TGTGCCAGCAGCTTAATTTGGGCGGGGCCCGCCTCTGGGGCCAACGTCCTGACTTTC.

The chain is built from TRBV2 and TRBJ1-5, with D unclear. V was trimmed by 8 bases and J by 3 bases, leaving 11 bases between them. The germline V gene has CDR1 SNHLY and CDR2 FYNNEI. The length of the CDR3 is 13 residues. The CDR3 loop is CASRSGFNQPQHF. The CDR3 DNA reads as TGTGCCAGCCGGTCGGGCTTCAATCAGCCCCAGCATTTT.

The J gene is TRBJ2-1, the V gene TRBV7-8; possibly TRBD2 for D (7 bases). CDR1 is SGHVS, CDR2 FQNEAQ, per germline. Trimming took 5 bases from V and 15 from J, leaving 17 bases between them. The CDR3 has 12 residues. The CDR3 reads CASSPTGGNLFF. As DNA, the CDR3 is TGTGCCAGCAGCCCCACGGGGGGCAATCTGTTCTTC. The full variable domain, completed using reference TRBV7-8 and TRBJ2-1, is GAGVSQSPRYKVAKRGQDVALRCDPISGHVSLFWYQQALGQGPEFLTYFQNEAQLDKSGLPSDRFFAERPEGSVSTLKIQRTQQEDSAVYLCASSPTGGNLFFGPGTRLTVL.

By sample share, this clone is medium-sized. V usage is TRBV7-9 and J usage is TRBJ1-1; D unresolved. The CDR3 has 16 amino acids. Trimming shortened V by 3 bases and J by 0 bases, and 14 bases separated the two germline ends. The germline V gene has CDR1 SEHNR and CDR2 FQNEAQ (reference sequence). The CDR3 nucleotides are TGTGCCAGCAGCTTGCTGGTGCTGGAAATGAACACTGAAGCTTTCTTT. Protein product: CASSLLVLEMNTEAFF.

The rearrangement joins TRBV5-1 to TRBJ1-6, with a weak D call TRBD1 (5 bases). The ends were cut back, 0 bases at V and 6 bases at J, with 16 bases in the middle. The CDR3 totals 17 residues. The germline V gene encodes CDR1 SGHRS and CDR2 YFSETQ. The DNA of the CDR3 is TGCGCCAGCAGCTTGGCCTCGGGACGGAGCTTTAATTCACCCCTCCACTTT. As protein: CASSLASGRSFNSPLHF.